A selection of T cell receptor beta chains follows, all from one sample in a study of T cells after posttransplantation cyclophosphamide. Assay used: immunoSEQ multiplex PCR; TCRdb lists only in-frame clones, some missing. Altogether around 16,000 clones are present, 84% being singletons, with the ten largest covering about 5%. The material sequenced was PBMCs, taken less than 400 days after allogeneic stem cell transplant with calcineurin inhibitor and methotrexate. The receptor source for this set is a male patient between 18 and 35 years old who received an allogeneic stem cell transplant from a related donor, was CMV-positive, and had no GVHD. Some T cells may have originated in the graft donor. CDR3s include the opening cysteine and the closing phenylalanine or tryptophan. A D gene is named only where the DNA matches it firmly. Part of the rows lack a size; the others show once, few, many or a class for expanded clones.

once	TRBV6-5	.	TRBJ1-2	TGTGCCAGCAGCCCCCCTGGGACTGGGTATGGCTACACCTTC	CASSPPGTGYGYTF
.	TRBV10-1	.	TRBJ2-3	TGCGCCAGCAGTGAAACCAGGAACCCCACAGATACGCAGTATTTT	CASSETRNPTDTQYF
.	TRBV19	.	TRBJ2-3	TGTGCCAGTAGACAAGATAGCGGCACCACAGATACGCAGTATTTT	CASRQDSGTTDTQYF
.	TRBV5-1	TRBD2	TRBJ2-7	TGCGCCAGCAGCTTGGCCAGCGGGAGATACGAGCAGTACTTC	CASSLASGRYEQYF
.	TRBV5-1	.	TRBJ2-1	TGCGCCAGCAGGGAAGACATACGCTCCTACAGTGAGCAGTTCTTC	CASREDIRSYSEQFF
.	TRBV30	TRBD1	TRBJ1-2	TGTGCCTGGAGTGCTCCGGGACAGCCGTTCTTC	CAWSAPGQPFF
once	TRBV5-1	.	TRBJ2-3	TGCGCCAGCAGCTTGGCGGGAACTGGCACAGATACGCAGTATTTT	CASSLAGTGTDTQYF
.	TRBV7-6	TRBD1	TRBJ2-5	TGTGCCAGCAGCCGTTACGGATCAGGGGGAGAGACCCAGTACTTC	CASSRYGSGGETQYF
.	TRBV7-2	.	TRBJ1-5	TGTGCCAGCAGCGTACGGGGGGGAAATCAGCCCCAGCATTTT	CASSVRGGNQPQHF
.	TRBV6-6	.	TRBJ1-1	TGTGCCAGCATTATCAGGGGCGGCACTGAAGCTTTCTTT	CASIIRGGTEAFF
.	TRBV30	.	TRBJ1-3	TGTGCCTGGAGTGTACGCAGGGCAGCTACCATATATTTT	CAWSVRRAATIYF
.	TRBV29-1	TRBD2	TRBJ2-1	TGCAGCGTAGTAGCGGGAGTAAGGTACTACAGTGAGCAGTTCTTC	CSVVAGVRYYSEQFF
.	TRBV5-4	.	TRBJ2-7	TGTGCCAGCAGCTTGGAGAGTACCTACGAGCAGTACTTC	CASSLESTYEQYF
.	TRBV4-2	TRBD2	TRBJ2-1	TGTGCCAGCAGCCAAGACCCGGGACTAGCGGTATTGGAGCAGTTCTTC	CASSQDPGLAVLEQFF
.	TRBV9	TRBD1	TRBJ2-7	TGTGCCAGCAGCGTGGCAGGGGGCGAGGTGTACGAGCAGTACTTC	CASSVAGGEVYEQYF
.	TRBV5-6	.	TRBJ2-3	TGTGCCAGCAGCTTGGTGGGCAGGGCCAGCACAGATACGCAGTATTTT	CASSLVGRASTDTQYF
.	TRBV7-2	TRBD2	TRBJ2-3	TGTGCCAGCAGTGTTGGCGCTAGCGGGATTTTAGATACGCAGTATTTT	CASSVGASGILDTQYF
.	TRBV2	TRBD2	TRBJ2-1	TGTACAAGCGGGAGGTTTAGTGAGCAGTTCTTC	CTSGRFSEQFF
.	TRBV29-1	TRBD2	TRBJ2-7	TGCAGCGTACGTAGCGGGGCTACCTACGAGCAGTACTTC	CSVRSGATYEQYF
.	TRBV6-1	TRBD1	TRBJ2-3	TGTGCCAGCAGTTCCGGACAGGTTAGCACAGATACGCAGTATTTT	CASSSGQVSTDTQYF
.	TRBV5-1	.	TRBJ1-1	TGCGCCAGCAGCTTGGGAGGCAGAAAGAACACTGAAGCTTTCTTT	CASSLGGRKNTEAFF
few	TRBV5-6	TRBD2	TRBJ2-1	TGTGCCAGCAGCCCCGCGACTAGCCTCAGTGAGCAGTTCTTC	CASSPATSLSEQFF